Included here is one T cell receptor beta chain sequence, with context. This CDR3 is built from 16 residues. Germline CDR1 is MDHEN and CDR2 is SYDVKM. Unmatched junction bases numbered 4, after V lost 2 bases and J lost 6 bases. Per the original methods: The assay estimated nucleated cells by amplifying reference gene primers. The method was immunoSEQ multiplex PCR; TCRdb's version includes in-frame clones alone and lacks a portion of them. V and J calls and clone size are copied from that table; D and trimming were computed from the DNA. The table has around 97,000 clones, 82% seen once. The data belong to a study of blood T cell repertoires in COVID-19. Study-level information: Italy, Spain and the United States were the sources of the convalescent and acute COVID-19 samples. PBMCs, B-cell-depleted T cells, or T cells were the source of the cDNA or gDNA that made up the material.

What was sequenced was peripheral blood. This TCR came from a man in his 70s with acute or convalescent COVID-19. The chain carries TRBV28 and TRBJ1-6, with 10 positions matching TRBD1. Here the CDR3 DNA reads TGTGCCAGCAGTTTAGGGACAGGGGCGCTTAATTCACCCCTCCACTTT. Residues: CASSLGTGALNSPLHF. Full variable domain (remainder filled in from reference TRBV28 and TRBJ1-6): DVKVTQSSRYLVKRTGEKVFLECVQDMDHENMFWYRQDPGLGLRLIYFSYDVKMKEKGDIPEGYSVSREKKERFSLILESASTNQTSMYLCASSLGTGALNSPLHFGNGTRLTVT.